Shown below are 28 T cell receptor beta chains from a single sample sequenced in a study of blood T cell repertoires in COVID-19 (dated by TCRdb to 2020 to 2022). The library was prepared using the immunoSEQ multiplex PCR assay. Sourced from immuneACCESS, this table was stored by TCRdb with only in-frame sequences that have V and J called. A share of the clones is absent; for the studies checked, an unresolved V gene accounts for under half, and the remainder has no known explanation. Here the sample has some 45,000 clones; about 80% occur a single time. The ten largest account for over 12% of the sample. Material for sequencing was peripheral blood. All receptors come from a human donor in a cohort sampled during active COVID-19.

This chain joins TRBV6-5 and TRBJ1-6; no clear D gene. From germline, CDR1 is MNHEY and CDR2 SVGAGI. Deletions cut 6 bases from V and 8 bases from J, with 11 bases between. The CDR3 loop spans 13 amino acids. CDR3 sequence: CASRKGGDSPLHF. DNA of the CDR3: TGTGCCAGCAGAAAAGGTGGAGATTCACCCCTCCACTTT.

The chain links TRBV7-2 to TRBJ2-1; D is ambiguous. Germline values: CDR1 SGHTA, CDR2 FQGNSA. Trimming took 2 bases from V and 3 from J, leaving 11 bases between them. The CDR3 is 15 amino acids. The CDR3 nucleotides are TGTGCCAGCAGCTTATCTTCGGAGCGCTACAATGAGCAGTTCTTC. Encoded protein: CASSLSSERYNEQFF.

This rearrangement joins TRBV28 to TRBJ1-1, with 8 bases identical to TRBD1. Trimming took 2 bases from V and 1 from J; bases not matched to a gene: 6. The CDR3 totals 16 residues. Per the germline V gene, CDR1 is MDHEN and CDR2 is SYDVKM. Written as DNA, the CDR3 is TGTGCCAGCAGTTTACCCCACGGACAGGGGAACACTGAAGCTTTCTTT. Translation: CASSLPHGQGNTEAFF.

V gene TRBV18 combines with J gene TRBJ1-5; the match to TRBD1 covers 8 bases. The CDR3 spans 14 residues. Germline assignment: CDR1 KGHSH and CDR2 LQKENI. Trimming removed 8 bases from V and 4 bases from J; junction bases left unmatched: 7. CDR3 nucleotide sequence: TGTGCCAGCGGCACCGGACAGGGTAATCAGCCCCAGCATTTT. Protein sequence: CASGTGQGNQPQHF.

The J gene is TRBJ2-1, the V gene TRBV6-5, with 7 nucleotides matching TRBD1. The junction had 12 bases not matched to a gene; V was cut back by 6 bases and J by 7 bases. Per the germline V gene, CDR1 is MNHEY and CDR2 is SVGAGI. The CDR3 runs 15 residues. This chain's CDR3 is CASRYRQGDPNEQFF. The CDR3 region has the DNA TGTGCCAGCAGGTACCGACAGGGAGATCCAAATGAGCAGTTCTTC.

The J gene is TRBJ1-2, the V gene TRBV28, with 7 bases identical to TRBD1. Germline CDR1 and CDR2: MDHEN and SYDVKM. The CDR3 covers 14 residues. Trimming took 2 bases from V and 4 from J; bases not matched to a gene: 4. This CDR3 is CASSLGAGGYGYTF. In nucleotides, the CDR3 is TGTGCCAGCAGTTTAGGGGCAGGGGGCTATGGCTACACCTTC.

V is TRBV4-3 and J is TRBJ2-1; possibly TRBD2 for D (5 bases). Germline CDR1 reads LGHNA; CDR2 reads YSLEER. The germline V and J ends were trimmed by 4 bases and 3 bases, with 13 bases remaining between them. The CDR3 totals 15 residues. The CDR3 nucleotides read TGCGCCAGCAGCCCGGTAGGAGCGGACTACAATGAGCAGTTCTTC. It specifies CASSPVGADYNEQFF.

This rearrangement joins TRBV30 to TRBJ2-7; 9 nucleotides align to TRBD1. The V gene end was trimmed by 2 bases and the J gene end by 4 bases; junction bases not matched to a gene: 6. Germline-derived CDR1 and CDR2 are GTSNPN and SVGIG (reference sequence). The CDR3 length is 14 residues. CDR3 sequence (DNA): TGTGCCTGGAGTACCGGGACAGGGTTTTACGAGCAGTACTTC. This translates into CAWSTGTGFYEQYF.

This chain connects TRBV18 to TRBJ2-2; 7 nucleotides match TRBD1. Germline CDR1 reads KGHSH; CDR2 reads LQKENI. The CDR3 is made up of 15 amino acids. The J segment lost 0 bases and the V segment lost 2 bases, leaving 0 bases of the junction unmatched. The CDR3 region is CASSPGTANTGELFF. In DNA form, the CDR3 reads TGTGCCAGCTCACCAGGGACAGCGAACACCGGGGAGCTGTTTTTT.

The V call is TRBV10-3, the J call TRBJ2-3; D possibly corresponds to TRBD2 (6 bases). CDR1 is ENHRY and CDR2 is SYGVKD in the germline V gene. With 6 bases removed from V and 4 bases from J, the gap between germline ends came to 14 bases. The CDR3 spans 14 residues. The CDR3 region is CAISPTRGADTQYF. The CDR3 DNA sequence: TGTGCCATCAGCCCGACTAGGGGAGCAGATACGCAGTATTTT.

The V call is TRBV11-3, the J call TRBJ2-7; TRBD2 matches 13 bases. J lost 0 bases, V lost 3 bases, and 8 bases had no gene match. Germline CDR1 is SGHNT and CDR2 is YENEEA. This CDR3 spans 18 amino acids. The CDR3 coding sequence is TGTGCCAGCAGCTTGCTATGGACTAGCGGGAGCCCCTCCTACGAGCAGTACTTC. Translation: CASSLLWTSGSPSYEQYF.

The rearrangement links TRBV9 to TRBJ2-1; 10 bases align to TRBD1. V shed 3 bases, J shed 4 bases, and the junction held 4 bases outside the gene matches. The CDR3 loop spans 15 amino acids. Germline V gene lookup returns CDR1 SGDLS and CDR2 YYNGEE. The CDR3 protein is CASSDRDRGYNEQFF. The DNA of the CDR3 is TGTGCCAGCAGCGACCGGGACAGGGGTTACAATGAGCAGTTCTTC.

This clone was counted once. The J gene is TRBJ2-3, the V gene TRBV7-2; D gene ambiguous. The CDR3 spans 12 residues. Trimming removed 5 bases at V and 6 bases at J, with 9 bases between. Germline values: CDR1 SGHTA, CDR2 FQGNSA. The CDR3 region has the DNA TGTGCCAGCAGCCCTCTAGGCGATACGCAGTATTTT. Amino acids: CASSPLGDTQYF.

J is TRBJ1-1 and V is TRBV15; 8 nucleotides match TRBD1. The CDR3 has 16 amino acids. Germline CDR1 reads LNHNV; CDR2 reads YYDKDF (reference sequence). Unmatched junction bases numbered 4, after V lost 0 bases and J lost 1 base. CDR3 nucleotides: TGTGCCACCAGCAGAGATCGGGGGACAGGGAACACTGAAGCTTTCTTT. Amino acids: CATSRDRGTGNTEAFF.

The chain uses TRBV7-2 and TRBJ2-7, with 9 bases that match TRBD2. J gave up 3 bases and V 3 bases, and 6 bases lay outside the gene matches. Germline CDR1 reads SGHTA; CDR2 reads FQGNSA. CDR3 size: 15 residues. The CDR3 coding sequence is TGTGCCAGCAGCTTGGGGGAGCGGGAGGTCTACGAGCAGTACTTC. Translating it yields CASSLGEREVYEQYF.

This clone was recorded once. The chain links TRBV3-1 (or the pseudogene TRBV3-2) to TRBJ2-7; a possible D gene is TRBD1 (6 bases). The CDR3 runs to 13 residues. The germline V and J ends were trimmed by 3 bases and 3 bases, with 9 bases remaining between them. Germline V lookup: CDR1 LGHDT, CDR2 YNNKEL (reference sequence). The CDR3: CASSQTGVYEQYF. CDR3 bases: TGTGCCAGCAGCCAGACAGGCGTCTACGAGCAGTACTTC.

This chain links TRBV4-2 with TRBJ2-5; 7 nucleotides agree with TRBD2. The ends lost 1 base at V and 3 bases at J; junction bases unmatched: 2. The CDR3 runs 14 residues. Germline CDR1 LGHNA, CDR2 YNFKEQ. The CDR3 here is CASSQGLAEETQYF. In DNA form, the CDR3 reads TGTGCCAGCAGCCAAGGGCTAGCGGAAGAGACCCAGTACTTC.

The chain recombines TRBV6-5 with TRBJ2-5, with D hard to call. Germline V gene lookup returns CDR1 MNHEY and CDR2 SVGAGI. The CDR3 extends over 14 amino acids. V was clipped by 1 base and J by 1 base, with 7 bases between them. The CDR3 DNA sequence: TGTGCCAGCAGTTACTTGCGCACCCAAGAGACCCAGTACTTC. Translated: CASSYLRTQETQYF.

This clone was seen only a few times. The chain employs TRBV7-9 and TRBJ2-1; D perhaps matches TRBD2 (6 bases). Trimming cost V 5 bases and J 10 bases, with 21 bases left between them. The CDR3 totals 15 residues. Germline-derived CDR1 and CDR2 are SEHNR and FQNEAQ (reference sequence). CDR3 DNA sequence: TGTGCCAGCAGCGTTACTCTGGGGGAGGCAGGGGAGCAGTTCTTC. This codes for CASSVTLGEAGEQFF.

CDR3 residues: CASSFVSDYRDRRYEQFF. In DNA, the CDR3 is TGTGCCAGCAGCTTTGTATCGGACTACCGGGACAGGCGATATGAGCAGTTCTTC. The chain employs TRBV7-9 and TRBJ2-1, with TRBD1 matching over 8 bases. Germline loops: CDR1 SEHNR, CDR2 FQNEAQ (reference sequence). The CDR3 contains 18 residues. V lost 3 bases, J lost 8 bases, and 18 bases stayed unmatched.

The V gene is TRBV1, the J gene TRBJ2-2; the D call of TRBD2 is as the table states it, not checked on the DNA. TRBV1 has pseudogene status. The CDR3 totals 15 residues. CDR3 sequence: CTSSTTGGETGELFF. The CDR3 nucleotides read TGCACCAGCAGCACCACGGGAGGAGAGACCGGGGAGCTGTTTTTT.

The genes are TRBV6-2 or TRBV6-3 and TRBJ2-1; D gene ambiguous. V lost 0 bases to trimming and J lost 0 bases, with 3 bases between them. Germline V gene sequence: CDR1 MNHEY, CDR2 SVGEGT. CDR3 size: 14 residues. The CDR3 loop reads CASSYSSSYNEQFF. CDR3 bases: TGTGCCAGCAGTTACTCGAGCTCCTACAATGAGCAGTTCTTC.

This clone has only a few counts. The chain joins TRBV28 to TRBJ1-3; TRBD1 agrees at 7 bases. With 5 bases clipped from V and 2 bases from J, the junction kept 3 bases outside the gene matches. Germline CDR1 is MDHEN and CDR2 is SYDVKM. The CDR3 length is 14 residues. The CDR3 loop is CASSNQGAGNTIYF. In DNA form, the CDR3 reads TGTGCCAGCAGTAATCAGGGGGCTGGAAACACCATATATTTT.

The chain combines TRBV30 with TRBJ1-5, with D possibly TRBD1 on 5 matching bases. Germline loops: CDR1 GTSNPN, CDR2 SVGIG (reference sequence). The CDR3 loop spans 14 amino acids. The ends were cut back, 5 bases at V and 0 bases at J, with 11 bases in the middle. The CDR3: CAWSTGDSNQPQHF. In DNA, the CDR3 is TGTGCCTGGTCCACGGGGGATAGCAATCAGCCCCAGCATTTT.

The count of this clone is one. This chain joins TRBV5-1 and TRBJ2-7; D perhaps matches TRBD1 (5 bases). The CDR3 covers 15 residues. Deletions cut 1 base from V and 3 bases from J, with 14 bases between. Germline V gives CDR1 SGHRS, CDR2 YFSETQ. DNA for the CDR3: TGCGCCAGCAGCTTGTATGGGCAGGGTGACTACGAGCAGTACTTC. Translated: CASSLYGQGDYEQYF.

J is TRBJ2-6 and V is TRBV19, with a weak D call TRBD1 (6 bases). CDR1 and CDR2 from the germline V gene are LNHDA and SQIVND (reference sequence). V lost 5 bases, J lost 0 bases, and 8 bases lay in between. The CDR3 is 15 residues long. The CDR3 bases are TGTGCCAGTAGTTTGGACAGCTCTGGGGCCAACGTCCTGACTTTC. Protein sequence: CASSLDSSGANVLTF.

This sequence joins TRBV29-1 and TRBJ1-3, with 7 bases lining up with TRBD1. CDR1 is SQVTM and CDR2 is ANQGSEA in the germline V gene. Trimming removed 7 bases from V and 2 bases from J; junction bases left unmatched: 5. CDR3 length equals 13 residues. CDR3 bases: TGCAGCGCCAATACAGGGGCTGGAAACACCATATATTTT. It translates to CSANTGAGNTIYF.

This clone was seen only once. The genes are TRBV4-1 and TRBJ2-4, with 7 bases fitting TRBD2. Germline V lookup: CDR1 MGHRA, CDR2 YSYEKL. J gave up 2 bases and V 1 base, and 14 bases lay outside the gene matches. The CDR3 is made up of 19 amino acids. The CDR3 sequence is CASSQGGGRRLETKNIQYF. CDR3 coding DNA: TGCGCCAGCAGCCAAGGCGGGGGTCGGCGGCTGGAAACCAAAAACATTCAGTACTTC.